This T cell receptor beta chain is from a study of CD8 T cells in Susac syndrome. Study conclusions and caveats: By the study's own acknowledgment, its TCR sequencing and HLA analysis included relatively few individuals.

As for this clonotype: Its target is unknown.

After extraction with the RNeasy kit, about 0.45 to 1 ug of the RNA was reverse transcribed using random hexamers. Across 54 Vbeta and 13 Jbeta, TCR beta CDR3 was amplified with immunoSEQ multiplex PCR. TCRdb processed the immunoSEQ multiplex PCR reads anew with MiXCR; each CDR3 protein has one entry. The sample yields more than 150,000 distinct CDR3 sequences, roughly 94% seen once. Sequencing of TCR beta was performed on blood CD8+ and CD4+ T cells. Negative magnetic isolation gave CD8+ and CD4+ cells; FACS enriched CD8+ TEMRA. Germline V gene sequence: CDR1 MDHEN, CDR2 SYDVKM. The ends lost 5 bases at V and 0 bases at J; junction bases unmatched: 4. CDR3 length: 15 residues.

This sequence originates from a human donor with Susac syndrome. The V gene is TRBV28, the J gene TRBJ1-1; TRBD1 aligns across 9 bases. Sequencing was carried out using CD8+ T cells from PBMCs. CDR3 nucleotide sequence: TGTGCCAGCAGTGCGGGGGACAGGGTGAACACTGAAGCTTTCTTT. Protein sequence: CASSAGDRVNTEAFF.